This TCR beta chain was documented in a study of blood T cell repertoires in COVID-19. For the study at large: Collection of acute and convalescent COVID-19 samples took place in the United States, Italy and Spain.

In the original workflow: Nucleated cell number was recorded as an estimate derived from reference gene primer amplification. Here immunoSEQ multiplex PCR was the method, and the copy in TCRdb shows in-frame clones only, minus some. From that table come the V and J calls and clone size; the DNA was used to work out D and trimming. This sample has around 150,000 clones; 80% to 90% occur once, and the top ten carry 15% to 20%. Germline-derived CDR1 and CDR2 are LNHDA and SQIVND (reference sequence). The CDR3 spans 18 residues. The V gene lost 5 bases and the J gene lost 4 bases, with 24 bases spanning the gap. This clone came up a few times.

The chain combines TRBV19 with TRBJ1-3; a possible D gene is TRBD1 (5 bases). The source of this sequence is an elderly woman with acute or convalescent COVID-19. Source material: peripheral blood. This chain's CDR3 is CASSLLGAMAGFGNTIYF. CDR3 DNA: TGTGCCAGTAGTCTGCTAGGGGCCATGGCCGGTTTCGGAAACACCATATATTTT. The variable domain in full, completed from reference TRBV19 and TRBJ1-3, reads DGGITQSPKYLFRKEGQNVTLSCEQNLNHDAMYWYRQDPGQGLRLIYYSQIVNDFQKGDIAEGYSVSREKKESFPLTVTSAQKNPTAFYLCASSLLGAMAGFGNTIYFGEGSWLTVV.